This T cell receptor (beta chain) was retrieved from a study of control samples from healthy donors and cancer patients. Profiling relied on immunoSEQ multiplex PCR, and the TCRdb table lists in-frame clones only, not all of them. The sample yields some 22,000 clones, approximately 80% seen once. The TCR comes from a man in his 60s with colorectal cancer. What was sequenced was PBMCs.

CDR3: CASSFRRTGETQYF. CDR3 sequence (DNA): TGTGCCAGCAGCTTTAGAAGGACGGGAGAGACCCAGTACTTC. V gene TRBV7-2 combines with J gene TRBJ2-5; D gene ambiguous. CDR3 length: 14 residues. V was shortened by 3 bases and J by 4 bases, with 12 bases between the two germline ends. Germline values: CDR1 SGHTA, CDR2 FQGNSA.